The entry below describes one T cell receptor (beta chain). The germline V and J ends were trimmed by 5 bases and 8 bases, with 18 bases remaining between them. This CDR3 region has 14 residues. The data originate from a study of blood T cells in healthy people across ages. Together with a sample-barcoded 5' primer, a J-beta primer mix was included in a second PCR lasting roughly 7 to 11 cycles. TCRdb recomputed calls from the 5' RACE reads with MiXCR, one row per CDR3 protein. Among around 990,000 distinct CDR3 sequences listed, 25% were seen once. This sample also appeared in a second study, on T cells of mothers and their children.

The receptor comes from a girl aged 2 to 10 in good health. The chain combines TRBV12-3 or TRBV12-4 with TRBJ1-2; no clear D gene. The sequencing sample was made of blood. The CDR3 sequence: CASSTSSLAEGYTF. The CDR3 bases are TGTGCCAGCAGTACATCCAGCCTAGCCGAAGGCTACACCTTC.